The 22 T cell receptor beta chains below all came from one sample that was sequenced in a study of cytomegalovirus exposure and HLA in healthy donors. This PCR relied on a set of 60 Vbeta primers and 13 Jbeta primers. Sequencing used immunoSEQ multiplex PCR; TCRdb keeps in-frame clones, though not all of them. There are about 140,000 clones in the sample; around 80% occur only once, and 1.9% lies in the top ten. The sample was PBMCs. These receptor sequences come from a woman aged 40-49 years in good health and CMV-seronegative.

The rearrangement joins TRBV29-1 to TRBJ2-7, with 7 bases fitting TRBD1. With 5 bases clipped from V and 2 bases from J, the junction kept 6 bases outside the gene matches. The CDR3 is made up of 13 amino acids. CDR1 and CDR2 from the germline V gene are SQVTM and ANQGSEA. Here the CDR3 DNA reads TGCAGCGTTTCTCAAGGGGGCCCCTACGAGCAGTACTTC. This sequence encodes CSVSQGGPYEQYF.

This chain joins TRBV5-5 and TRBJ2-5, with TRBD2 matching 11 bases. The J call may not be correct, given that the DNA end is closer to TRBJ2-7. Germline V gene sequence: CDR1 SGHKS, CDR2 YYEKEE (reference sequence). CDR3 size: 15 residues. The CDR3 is CASSWGTSGSYEQYF. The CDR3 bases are TGTGCCAGCAGCTGGGGGACTAGCGGCTCCTACGAGCAGTACTTC.

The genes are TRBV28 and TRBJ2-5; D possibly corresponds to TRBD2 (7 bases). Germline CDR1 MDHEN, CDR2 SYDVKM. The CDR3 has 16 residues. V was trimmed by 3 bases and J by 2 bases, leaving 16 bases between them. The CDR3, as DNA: TGTGCCAGCAGTTTTGGGGGGGCTCCTCAACAAGAGACCCAGTACTTC. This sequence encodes CASSFGGAPQQETQYF.

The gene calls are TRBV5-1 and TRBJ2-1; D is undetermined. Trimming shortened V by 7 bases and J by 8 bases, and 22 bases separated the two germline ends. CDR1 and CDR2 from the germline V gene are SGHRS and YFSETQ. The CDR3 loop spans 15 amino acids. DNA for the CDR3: TGCGCCAGCCAAAGCGCCCTCGGAAGCTTATATGAGCAGTTCTTC. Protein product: CASQSALGSLYEQFF.

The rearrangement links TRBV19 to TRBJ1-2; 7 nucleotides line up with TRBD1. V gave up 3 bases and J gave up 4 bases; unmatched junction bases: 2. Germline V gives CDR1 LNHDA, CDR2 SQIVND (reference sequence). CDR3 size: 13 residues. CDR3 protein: CASSIAGGYGYTF. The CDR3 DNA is TGTGCCAGTAGTATCGCAGGGGGCTATGGCTACACCTTC.

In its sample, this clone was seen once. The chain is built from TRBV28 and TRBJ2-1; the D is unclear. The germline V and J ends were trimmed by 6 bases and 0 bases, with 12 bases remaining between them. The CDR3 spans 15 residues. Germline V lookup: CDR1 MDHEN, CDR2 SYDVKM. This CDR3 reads CASSQTASSYNEQFF. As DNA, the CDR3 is TGTGCCAGCAGCCAGACTGCAAGCTCCTACAATGAGCAGTTCTTC.

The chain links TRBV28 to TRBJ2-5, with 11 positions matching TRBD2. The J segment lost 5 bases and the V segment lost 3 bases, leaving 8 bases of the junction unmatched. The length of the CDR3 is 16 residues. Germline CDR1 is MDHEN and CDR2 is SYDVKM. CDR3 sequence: CASSFNSGRGMETQYF. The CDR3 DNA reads TGTGCCAGCAGTTTTAATAGCGGGAGGGGAATGGAGACCCAGTACTTC. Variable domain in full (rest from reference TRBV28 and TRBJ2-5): DVKVTQSSRYLVKRTGEKVFLECVQDMDHENMFWYRQDPGLGLRLIYFSYDVKMKEKGDIPEGYSVSREKKERFSLILESASTNQTSMYLCASSFNSGRGMETQYFGPGTRLLVL.

Here the CDR3 DNA reads TGTGCCAGCAGCGTAGACGCAAGAACAGGAGAGACCCAGTACTTC. Protein: CASSVDARTGETQYF. The rearrangement uses TRBV9 and TRBJ2-5; the D gene is possibly TRBD1 (5 bases). This CDR3 spans 15 amino acids. Trimming left V 0 bases short and J 4 bases short, with 13 bases between. Germline CDR1 is SGDLS and CDR2 is YYNGEE.

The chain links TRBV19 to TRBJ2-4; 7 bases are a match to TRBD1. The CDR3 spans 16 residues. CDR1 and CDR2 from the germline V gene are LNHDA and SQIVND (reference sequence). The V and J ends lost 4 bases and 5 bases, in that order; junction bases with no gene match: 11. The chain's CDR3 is CASSTRTGIGENIQYF. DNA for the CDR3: TGTGCCAGTAGTACTCGGACAGGAATAGGTGAAAACATTCAGTACTTC.

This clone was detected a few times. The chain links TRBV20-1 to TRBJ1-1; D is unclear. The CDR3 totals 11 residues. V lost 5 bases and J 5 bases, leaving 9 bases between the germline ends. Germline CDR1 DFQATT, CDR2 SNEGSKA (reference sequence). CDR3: CSARVTTEAFF. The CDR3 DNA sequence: TGCAGTGCTCGGGTAACGACTGAAGCTTTCTTT.

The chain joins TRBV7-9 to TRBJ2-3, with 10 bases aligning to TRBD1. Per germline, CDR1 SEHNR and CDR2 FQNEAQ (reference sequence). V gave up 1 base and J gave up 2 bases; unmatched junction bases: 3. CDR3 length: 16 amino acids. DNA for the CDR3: TGTGCCAGCAGCTTAGGACAGGGGGCCTCCACAGATACGCAGTATTTT. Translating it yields CASSLGQGASTDTQYF.

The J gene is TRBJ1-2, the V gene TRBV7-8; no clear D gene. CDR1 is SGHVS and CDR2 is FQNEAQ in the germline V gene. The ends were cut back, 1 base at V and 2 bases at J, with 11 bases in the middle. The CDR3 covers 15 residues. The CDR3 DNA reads TGTGCCAGCAGCTTAGATTACAGATCAAACTATGGCTACACCTTC. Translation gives CASSLDYRSNYGYTF. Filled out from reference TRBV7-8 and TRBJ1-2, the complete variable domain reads GAGVSQSPRYKVAKRGQDVALRCDPISGHVSLFWYQQALGQGPEFLTYFQNEAQLDKSGLPSDRFFAERPEGSVSTLKIQRTQQEDSAVYLCASSLDYRSNYGYTFGSGTRLTVV.

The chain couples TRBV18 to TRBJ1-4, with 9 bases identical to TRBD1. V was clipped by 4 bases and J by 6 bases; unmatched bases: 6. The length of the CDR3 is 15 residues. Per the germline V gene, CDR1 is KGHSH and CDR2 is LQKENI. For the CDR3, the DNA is TGTGCCAGCTCACGACAACAGGGGGCGCATGAAAAACTGTTTTTT. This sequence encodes CASSRQQGAHEKLFF. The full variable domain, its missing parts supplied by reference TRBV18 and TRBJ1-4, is NAGVMQNPRHLVRRRGQEARLRCSPMKGHSHVYWYRQLPEEGLKFMVYLQKENIIDESGMPKERFSAEFPKEGPSILRIQQVVRGDSAAYFCASSRQQGAHEKLFFGSGTQLSVL.

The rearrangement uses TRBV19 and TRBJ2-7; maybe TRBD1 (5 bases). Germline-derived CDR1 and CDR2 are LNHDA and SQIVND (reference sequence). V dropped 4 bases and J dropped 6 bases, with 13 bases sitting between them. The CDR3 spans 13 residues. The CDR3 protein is CASSTVRVGEQYF. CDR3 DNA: TGTGCCAGTAGTACTGTCAGGGTTGGCGAGCAGTACTTC.

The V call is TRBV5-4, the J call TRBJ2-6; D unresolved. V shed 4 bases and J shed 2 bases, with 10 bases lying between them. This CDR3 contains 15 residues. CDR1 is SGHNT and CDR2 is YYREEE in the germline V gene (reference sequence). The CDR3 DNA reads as TGTGCCAGCAGCCCGCAGATTCCTGGGGCCAACGTCCTGACTTTC. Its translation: CASSPQIPGANVLTF.

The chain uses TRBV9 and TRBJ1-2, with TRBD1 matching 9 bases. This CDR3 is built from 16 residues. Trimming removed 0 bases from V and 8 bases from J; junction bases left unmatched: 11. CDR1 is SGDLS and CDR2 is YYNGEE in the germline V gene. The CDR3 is CASSVERGQGNIGYTF. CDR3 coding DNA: TGTGCCAGCAGCGTAGAGCGTGGACAGGGGAATATAGGCTACACCTTC.

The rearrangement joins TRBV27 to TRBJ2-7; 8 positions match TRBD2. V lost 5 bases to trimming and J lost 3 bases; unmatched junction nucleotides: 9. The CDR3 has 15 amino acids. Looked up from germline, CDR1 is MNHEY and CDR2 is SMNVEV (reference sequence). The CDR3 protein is CASSTFGTSNYEQYF. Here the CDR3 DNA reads TGTGCCAGCAGTACTTTCGGGACTAGTAACTACGAGCAGTACTTC.

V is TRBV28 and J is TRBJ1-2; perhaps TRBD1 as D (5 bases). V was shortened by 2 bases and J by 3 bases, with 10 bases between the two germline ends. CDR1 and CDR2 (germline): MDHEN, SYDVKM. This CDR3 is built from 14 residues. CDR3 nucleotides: TGTGCCAGCAGTTTACCAGGGATGGACTATGGCTACACCTTC. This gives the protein CASSLPGMDYGYTF.

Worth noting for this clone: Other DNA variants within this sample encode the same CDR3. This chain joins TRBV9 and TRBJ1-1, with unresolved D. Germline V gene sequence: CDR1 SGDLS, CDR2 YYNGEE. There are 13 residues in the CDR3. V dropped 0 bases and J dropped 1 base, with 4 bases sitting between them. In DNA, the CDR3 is TGTGCCAGCAGCGTAGACGGGAACACTGAAGCTTTCTTT. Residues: CASSVDGNTEAFF.

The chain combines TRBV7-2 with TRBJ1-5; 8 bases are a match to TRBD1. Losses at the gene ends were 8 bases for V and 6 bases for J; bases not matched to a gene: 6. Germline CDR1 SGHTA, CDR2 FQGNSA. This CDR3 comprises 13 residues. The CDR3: CASHRGVGQPQHF. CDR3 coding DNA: TGTGCCAGCCACAGGGGGGTGGGTCAGCCCCAGCATTTT. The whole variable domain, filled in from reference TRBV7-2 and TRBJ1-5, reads GAGVSQSPSNKVTEKGKDVELRCDPISGHTALYWYRQSLGQGLEFLIYFQGNSAPDKSGLPSDRFSAERTGGSVSTLTIQRTQQEDSAVYLCASHRGVGQPQHFGDGTRLSIL.

The CDR3: CASSGGRSNTGELFF. CDR3 sequence (DNA): TGTGCCAGCTCAGGCGGGCGCTCGAACACCGGGGAGCTGTTTTTT. This chain links TRBV18 with TRBJ2-2, with a tentative D call TRBD2 (5 bases). The CDR3 totals 15 residues. V was shortened by 5 bases and J by 0 bases, with 10 bases between the two germline ends. Germline values: CDR1 KGHSH, CDR2 LQKENI.

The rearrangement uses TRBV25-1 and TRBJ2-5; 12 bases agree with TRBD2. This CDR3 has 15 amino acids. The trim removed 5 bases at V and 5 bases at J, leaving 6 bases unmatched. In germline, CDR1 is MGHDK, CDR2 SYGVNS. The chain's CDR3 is CASSHGLAGSETQYF. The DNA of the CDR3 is TGTGCCAGCAGTCATGGACTAGCGGGGAGTGAGACCCAGTACTTC.